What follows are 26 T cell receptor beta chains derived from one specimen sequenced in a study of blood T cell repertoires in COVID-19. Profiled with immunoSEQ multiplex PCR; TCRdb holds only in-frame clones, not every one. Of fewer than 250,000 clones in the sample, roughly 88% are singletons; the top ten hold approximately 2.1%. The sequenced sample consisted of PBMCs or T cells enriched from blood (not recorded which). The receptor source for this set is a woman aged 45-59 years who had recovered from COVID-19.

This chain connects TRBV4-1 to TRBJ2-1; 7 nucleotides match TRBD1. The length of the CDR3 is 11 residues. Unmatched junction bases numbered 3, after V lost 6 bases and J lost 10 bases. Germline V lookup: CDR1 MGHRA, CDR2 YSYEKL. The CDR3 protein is CASSRDREQFF. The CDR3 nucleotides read TGCGCCAGCAGTCGGGACAGAGAGCAGTTCTTC.

The CDR3 is CASSEGQAGETQYF. In DNA, the CDR3 is TGTGCCAGCAGCGAAGGACAGGCGGGGGAGACCCAGTACTTC. The J gene is TRBJ2-5, the V gene TRBV7-9, with a possible D match to TRBD1 (7 bases). CDR3 length: 14 amino acids. V lost 5 bases and J 5 bases, leaving 15 bases between the germline ends. Germline V gene data show CDR1 as SEHNR and CDR2 as FQNEAQ (reference sequence).

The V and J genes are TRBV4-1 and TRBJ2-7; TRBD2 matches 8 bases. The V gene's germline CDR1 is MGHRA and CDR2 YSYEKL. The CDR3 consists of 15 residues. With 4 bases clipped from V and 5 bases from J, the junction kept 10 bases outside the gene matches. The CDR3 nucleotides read TGCGCCAGCAGCCTCAGCGGGACTAGGGGTGACGAGCAGTACTTC. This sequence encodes CASSLSGTRGDEQYF.

The CDR3 coding sequence is TGTGCCAGCAGTGAATTGGACAGAGGCGAAAAACTGTTTTTT. Translating it yields CASSELDRGEKLFF. V and J are TRBV2 and TRBJ1-4; a weak D match, TRBD1 (6 bases). This CDR3 spans 14 amino acids. Germline-derived CDR1 and CDR2 are SNHLY and FYNNEI. Trimming removed 2 bases from V and 8 bases from J, with 12 bases in between.

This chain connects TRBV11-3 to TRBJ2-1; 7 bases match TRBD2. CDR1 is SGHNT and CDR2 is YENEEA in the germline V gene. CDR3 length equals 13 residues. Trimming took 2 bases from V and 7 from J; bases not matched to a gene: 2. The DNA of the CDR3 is TGTGCCAGCAGCTTACGACTAGCAAATGAGCAGTTCTTC. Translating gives CASSLRLANEQFF.

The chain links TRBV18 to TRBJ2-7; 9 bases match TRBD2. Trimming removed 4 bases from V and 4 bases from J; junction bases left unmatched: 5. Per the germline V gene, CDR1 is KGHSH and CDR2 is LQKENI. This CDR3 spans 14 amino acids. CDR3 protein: CASSLAGASYEQYF. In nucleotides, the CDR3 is TGTGCCAGCTCACTAGCGGGGGCCTCTTACGAGCAGTACTTC.

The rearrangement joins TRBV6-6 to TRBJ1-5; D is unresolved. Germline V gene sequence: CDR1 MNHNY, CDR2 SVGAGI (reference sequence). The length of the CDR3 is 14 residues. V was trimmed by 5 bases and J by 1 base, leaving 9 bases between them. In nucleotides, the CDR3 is TGTGCCAGCAGTCGCCCCCAGAGCAATCAGCCCCAGCATTTT. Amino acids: CASSRPQSNQPQHF.

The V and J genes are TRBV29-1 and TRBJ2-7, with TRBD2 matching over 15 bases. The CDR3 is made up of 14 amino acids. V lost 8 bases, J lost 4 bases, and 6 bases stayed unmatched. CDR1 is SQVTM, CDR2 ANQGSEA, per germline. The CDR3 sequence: CSFRTSGRGYEQYF. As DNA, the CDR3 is TGCAGCTTCAGGACTAGCGGGAGGGGGTACGAGCAGTACTTC.

The CDR3 reads CASRFRTSGELRTDTQYF. In nucleotides, the CDR3 is TGCGCCAGCAGGTTTCGGACTAGCGGGGAGCTCCGCACAGATACGCAGTATTTT. This chain connects TRBV4-1 to TRBJ2-3, with 12 nucleotides matching TRBD2. V was pared by 6 bases and J by 1 base, with 11 bases of the junction left unmatched. Germline CDR1 is MGHRA and CDR2 is YSYEKL. The CDR3 loop spans 18 amino acids.

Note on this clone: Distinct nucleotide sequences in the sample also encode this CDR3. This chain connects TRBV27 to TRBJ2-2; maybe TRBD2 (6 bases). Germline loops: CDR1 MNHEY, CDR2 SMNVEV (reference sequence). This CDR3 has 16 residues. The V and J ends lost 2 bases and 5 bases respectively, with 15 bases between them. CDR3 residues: CASSLVGGVGTGELFF. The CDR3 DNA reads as TGTGCCAGCAGTTTAGTAGGAGGGGTAGGGACCGGGGAGCTGTTTTTT.

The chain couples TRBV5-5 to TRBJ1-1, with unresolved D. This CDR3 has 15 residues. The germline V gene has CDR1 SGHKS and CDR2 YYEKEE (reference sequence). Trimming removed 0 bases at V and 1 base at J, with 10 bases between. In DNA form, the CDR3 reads TGTGCCAGCAGCTTGGGAACTATCGGGAACACTGAAGCTTTCTTT. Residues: CASSLGTIGNTEAFF.

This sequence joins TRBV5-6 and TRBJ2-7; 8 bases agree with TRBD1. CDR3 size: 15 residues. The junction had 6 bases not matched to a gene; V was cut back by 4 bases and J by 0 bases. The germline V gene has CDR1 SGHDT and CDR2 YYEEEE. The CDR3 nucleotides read TGTGCCAGCAGCGCAAACGGACAGGGCTCCTACGAGCAGTACTTC. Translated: CASSANGQGSYEQYF.

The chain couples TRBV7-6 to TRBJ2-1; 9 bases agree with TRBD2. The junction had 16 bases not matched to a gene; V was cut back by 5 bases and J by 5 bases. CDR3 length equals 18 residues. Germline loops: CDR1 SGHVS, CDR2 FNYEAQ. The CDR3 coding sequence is TGTGCCAGCAGCCCCCTATTTGCGGGAGGGCCTTCGGACAATGAGCAGTTCTTC. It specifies CASSPLFAGGPSDNEQFF.

Here the CDR3 reads CASSKPQGSRLAYGYTF. DNA for the CDR3: TGTGCCAGCAGCAAACCACAGGGGAGTCGCCTCGCCTATGGCTACACCTTC. The V and J genes are TRBV21-1 and TRBJ1-2; the D call of TRBD1 is as the table states it, not checked on the DNA. TRBV21-1 is a pseudogene segment. The CDR3 loop spans 17 amino acids.

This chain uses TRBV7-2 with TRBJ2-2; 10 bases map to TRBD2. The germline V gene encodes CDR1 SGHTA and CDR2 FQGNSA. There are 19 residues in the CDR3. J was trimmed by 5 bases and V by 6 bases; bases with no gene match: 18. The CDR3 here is CASSSLRGLAEKGTGELFF. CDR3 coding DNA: TGTGCCAGCAGTTCTCTCCGTGGACTAGCGGAGAAAGGGACCGGGGAGCTGTTTTTT. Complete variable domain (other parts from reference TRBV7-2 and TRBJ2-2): GAGVSQSPSNKVTEKGKDVELRCDPISGHTALYWYRQSLGQGLEFLIYFQGNSAPDKSGLPSDRFSAERTGGSVSTLTIQRTQQEDSAVYLCASSSLRGLAEKGTGELFFGEGSRLTVL.

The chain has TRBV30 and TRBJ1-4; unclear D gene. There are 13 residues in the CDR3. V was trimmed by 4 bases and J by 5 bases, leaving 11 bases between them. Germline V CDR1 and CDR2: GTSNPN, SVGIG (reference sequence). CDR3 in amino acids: CAWTPSGNEKLFF. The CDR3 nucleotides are TGTGCCTGGACGCCTAGTGGGAATGAAAAACTGTTTTTT.

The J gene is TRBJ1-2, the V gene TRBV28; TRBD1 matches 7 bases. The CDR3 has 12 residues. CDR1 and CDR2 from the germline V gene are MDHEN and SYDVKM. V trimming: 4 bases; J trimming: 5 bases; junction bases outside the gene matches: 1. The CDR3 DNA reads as TGTGCCAGCAGTTGGGGACAGTATGGCTACACCTTC. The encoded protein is CASSWGQYGYTF.

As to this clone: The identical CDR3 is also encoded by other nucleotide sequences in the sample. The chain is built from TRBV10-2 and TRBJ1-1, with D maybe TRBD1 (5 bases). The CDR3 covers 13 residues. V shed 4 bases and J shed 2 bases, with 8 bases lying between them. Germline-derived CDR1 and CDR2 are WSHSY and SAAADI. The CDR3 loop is CASSAQGNTEAFF. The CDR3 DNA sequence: TGCGCCAGCAGTGCGCAGGGCAACACTGAAGCTTTCTTT.

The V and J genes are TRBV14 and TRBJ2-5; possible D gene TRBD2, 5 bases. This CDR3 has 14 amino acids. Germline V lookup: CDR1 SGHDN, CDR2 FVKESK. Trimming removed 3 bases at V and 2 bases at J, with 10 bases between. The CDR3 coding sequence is TGTGCCAGCAGCCAGAGCCGGGGTCAAGAGACCCAGTACTTC. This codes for CASSQSRGQETQYF.

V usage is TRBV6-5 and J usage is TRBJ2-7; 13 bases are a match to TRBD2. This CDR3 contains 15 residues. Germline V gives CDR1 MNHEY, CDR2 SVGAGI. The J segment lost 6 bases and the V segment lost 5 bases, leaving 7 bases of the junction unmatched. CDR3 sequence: CASSQRTSGSAEQYF. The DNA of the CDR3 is TGTGCCAGCAGTCAGCGGACTAGCGGGAGTGCCGAGCAGTACTTC.

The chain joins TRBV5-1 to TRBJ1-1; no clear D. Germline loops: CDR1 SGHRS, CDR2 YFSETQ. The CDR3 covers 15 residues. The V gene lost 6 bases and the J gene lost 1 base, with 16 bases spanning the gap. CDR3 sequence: CASTNSEVGNTEAFF. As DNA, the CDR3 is TGCGCCAGCACAAATTCTGAGGTCGGGAACACTGAAGCTTTCTTT.

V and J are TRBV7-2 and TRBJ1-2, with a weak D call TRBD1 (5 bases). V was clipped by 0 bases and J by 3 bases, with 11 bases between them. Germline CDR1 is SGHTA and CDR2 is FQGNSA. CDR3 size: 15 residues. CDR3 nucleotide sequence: TGTGCCAGCAGCTTAGCTCCAGGGCTGGACTATGGCTACACCTTC. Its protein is CASSLAPGLDYGYTF.

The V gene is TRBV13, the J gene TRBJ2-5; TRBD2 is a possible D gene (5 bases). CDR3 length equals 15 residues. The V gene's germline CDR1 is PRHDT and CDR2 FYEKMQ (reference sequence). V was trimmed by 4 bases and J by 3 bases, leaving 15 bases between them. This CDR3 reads CASSSGLTVKETQYF. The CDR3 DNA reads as TGTGCCAGCAGCTCGGGGTTGACGGTGAAAGAGACCCAGTACTTC. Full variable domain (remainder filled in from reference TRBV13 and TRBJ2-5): AAGVIQSPRHLIKEKRETATLKCYPIPRHDTVYWYQQGPGQDPQFLISFYEKMQSDKGSIPDRFSAQQFSDYHSELNMSSLELGDSALYFCASSSGLTVKETQYFGPGTRLLVL.

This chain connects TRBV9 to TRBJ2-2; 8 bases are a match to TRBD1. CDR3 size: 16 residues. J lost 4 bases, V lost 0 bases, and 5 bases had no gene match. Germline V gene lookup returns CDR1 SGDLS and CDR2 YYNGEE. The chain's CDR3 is CASSVADRGATGELFF. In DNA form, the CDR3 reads TGTGCCAGCAGCGTAGCCGACAGGGGAGCCACCGGGGAGCTGTTTTTT.

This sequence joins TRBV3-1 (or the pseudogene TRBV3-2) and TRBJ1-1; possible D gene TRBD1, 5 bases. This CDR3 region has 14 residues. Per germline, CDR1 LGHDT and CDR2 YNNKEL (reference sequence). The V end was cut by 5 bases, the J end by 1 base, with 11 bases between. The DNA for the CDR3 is TGTGCCAGCAGCTCCAGGGTACCGAACACTGAAGCTTTCTTT. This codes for CASSSRVPNTEAFF.

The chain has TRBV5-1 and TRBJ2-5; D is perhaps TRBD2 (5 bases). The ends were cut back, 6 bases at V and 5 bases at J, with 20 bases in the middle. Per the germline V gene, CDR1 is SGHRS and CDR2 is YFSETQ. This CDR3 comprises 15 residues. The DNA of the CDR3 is TGCGCCAGCACGCCTGGCGGATCACGAGGGGAGACCCAGTACTTC. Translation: CASTPGGSRGETQYF.